The present TCR beta chain was sequenced within a study of blood T cell repertoires in COVID-19. Looking at the study overall: Nucleic acid was either cDNA or gDNA, and it came from T cells, B-cell-depleted T cells, or PBMCs.

Authors' methods: Reference gene primer amplification gave nucleated cell count estimates. TCRdb's copy holds only in-frame clones and misses some; the assay was immunoSEQ multiplex PCR. V and J calls and clone size follow that table, whereas D and trimming were derived from the DNA. Of about 250,000 clones in the sample, over 85% were seen once. The study recruited people aged about 18 to 89 years across 20 to 30 US areas. Cohorts were based on clinical histories the participants reported. This CDR3 is 13 amino acids long. Per the germline V gene, CDR1 is GTSNPN and CDR2 is SVGIG (reference sequence). V was pared by 4 bases and J by 6 bases, with 13 bases between.

The chain couples TRBV30 to TRBJ1-3; D possibly corresponds to TRBD1 (5 bases). Sequenced material: PBMCs or T cells enriched from blood (not recorded which). This receptor was taken from a woman in her 30s with acute COVID-19. The DNA for the CDR3 is TGTGCCTGGACCATGACAGCAAAAAACACCATATATTTT. Translating gives CAWTMTAKNTIYF.